A single sample gave rise to the 32 T cell receptor beta chains below, sequenced in a study of cytomegalovirus exposure and HLA in healthy donors. TCRdb's copy holds only in-frame clones and misses some; the assay was immunoSEQ multiplex PCR. This sample yields fewer than 400,000 clones, of which roughly 89% are seen a single time; around 0.84% belongs to the top ten. Material: PBMCs. The source of these receptors is a young woman in good health and CMV-seronegative.

V gene TRBV27 combines with J gene TRBJ1-4; D remains unclear. Germline V gene data show CDR1 as MNHEY and CDR2 as SMNVEV (reference sequence). The CDR3 totals 13 residues. The V gene lost 8 bases and the J gene lost 0 bases, with 7 bases spanning the gap. CDR3 bases: TGTGCCAGCCACTCCACAACTAATGAAAAACTGTTTTTT. This encodes CASHSTTNEKLFF. The variable domain in full, completed from reference TRBV27 and TRBJ1-4, reads EAQVTQNPRYLITVTGKKLTVTCSQNMNHEYMSWYRQDPGLGLRQIYYSMNVEVTDKGDVPEGYKVSRKEKRNFPLILESPSPNQTSLYFCASHSTTNEKLFFGSGTQLSVL.

V usage is TRBV5-1 and J usage is TRBJ1-1, with D hard to call. V lost 4 bases to trimming and J lost 2 bases, with 12 bases between them. Germline CDR1 reads SGHRS; CDR2 reads YFSETQ. This CDR3 spans 14 amino acids. CDR3 protein: CASSGPSPNTEAFF. The CDR3 DNA sequence: TGCGCCAGCAGCGGGCCCTCACCCAACACTGAAGCTTTCTTT. Full variable domain (outside the CDR3, taken from reference TRBV5-1 and TRBJ1-1): KAGVTQTPRYLIKTRGQQVTLSCSPISGHRSVSWYQQTPGQGLQFLFEYFSETQRNKGNFPGRFSGRQFSNSRSEMNVSTLELGDSALYLCASSGPSPNTEAFFGQGTRLTVV.

This clone was observed once. This chain connects TRBV7-3 to TRBJ2-1; D unclear. Per the germline V gene, CDR1 is SGHTA and CDR2 is FQGTGA. The CDR3 sequence is 13 residues long. V was shortened by 5 bases and J by 6 bases, with 11 bases between the two germline ends. CDR3 sequence (DNA): TGTGCCAGCAGCCCGACTGGAGTCAATGAGCAGTTCTTC. This translates into CASSPTGVNEQFF.

The V and J genes are TRBV19 and TRBJ2-1; 8 bases fit TRBD1. CDR3 length equals 15 residues. Germline loops: CDR1 LNHDA, CDR2 SQIVND (reference sequence). V gave up 5 bases and J gave up 0 bases; unmatched junction bases: 3. Written as DNA, the CDR3 is TGTGCCAGTAGTTTCGGGACAGGCTCCTACAATGAGCAGTTCTTC. It specifies CASSFGTGSYNEQFF.

The chain couples TRBV28 to TRBJ2-7, with 9 bases that match TRBD1. Trimming at V came to 6 bases and at J to 1 base, leaving 10 bases not matched to a gene. The CDR3 is made up of 16 amino acids. The germline V gene encodes CDR1 MDHEN and CDR2 SYDVKM. The DNA for the CDR3 is TGTGCCAGCAGCTCCGTGACAGGGGGGAGATCCTACGAGCAGTACTTC. Translating gives CASSSVTGGRSYEQYF.

The genes are TRBV4-3 and TRBJ2-5; the D gene is possibly TRBD1 (6 bases). The V end lost 0 bases, the J end lost 2 bases, and 7 bases lay between the germline ends. This CDR3 contains 14 residues. Germline V lookup: CDR1 LGHNA, CDR2 YSLEER. CDR3 amino acids: CASSQETGQETQYF. The CDR3 DNA is TGCGCCAGCAGCCAAGAGACAGGACAAGAGACCCAGTACTTC.

The chain recombines TRBV28 with TRBJ2-1; the match to TRBD2 covers 8 bases. J lost 4 bases, V lost 7 bases, and 9 bases had no gene match. The CDR3 covers 15 residues. Per germline, CDR1 MDHEN and CDR2 SYDVKM. The CDR3 here is CASTYREGQYNEQFF. Here the CDR3 DNA reads TGTGCCAGCACCTACCGGGAGGGACAATACAATGAGCAGTTCTTC.

The V gene is TRBV2, the J gene TRBJ2-1; 8 bases agree with TRBD2. Germline CDR1 SNHLY, CDR2 FYNNEI. The CDR3 is 15 amino acids. V lost 6 bases, J lost 5 bases, and 9 bases stayed unmatched. The chain's CDR3 is CASSRLATANNEQFF. In DNA form, the CDR3 reads TGTGCCAGCAGCCGACTAGCGACTGCAAACAATGAGCAGTTCTTC. The whole variable domain, filled in from reference TRBV2 and TRBJ2-1, reads EPEVTQTPSHQVTQMGQEVILRCVPISNHLYFYWYRQILGQKVEFLVSFYNNEISEKSEIFDDQFSVERPDGSNFTLKIRSTKLEDSAMYFCASSRLATANNEQFFGPGTRLTVL.

The chain couples TRBV7-9 to TRBJ1-5; 8 positions agree with TRBD1. This CDR3 has 15 residues. With 3 bases clipped from V and 5 bases from J, the junction kept 6 bases outside the gene matches. In germline, CDR1 is SEHNR, CDR2 FQNEAQ (reference sequence). The chain's CDR3 is CASSLGQAEDQPQHF. The DNA for the CDR3 is TGTGCCAGCAGCTTGGGACAGGCCGAGGATCAGCCCCAGCATTTT.

The chain has TRBV29-1 and TRBJ2-7, with 7 bases lining up with TRBD1. The V and J ends lost 6 bases and 2 bases, in that order; junction bases with no gene match: 19. The germline gives CDR1 SQVTM, CDR2 ANQGSEA. CDR3 length equals 17 residues. CDR3 region: CSVQGVGEFGGAYEQYF. The CDR3 DNA follows: TGCAGCGTCCAGGGGGTAGGGGAGTTTGGTGGTGCCTACGAGCAGTACTTC.

The CDR3 loop reads CSVGGSYYEQYF. Here the CDR3 DNA reads TGCAGCGTTGGAGGCAGTTACTACGAGCAGTACTTC. The chain links TRBV29-1 to TRBJ2-7; D not certain. The V and J ends lost 4 bases and 3 bases respectively, with 10 bases between them. The CDR3 loop spans 12 amino acids. Germline V lookup: CDR1 SQVTM, CDR2 ANQGSEA.

The V call is TRBV28, the J call TRBJ2-3, with D uncertain. V lost 5 bases and J 7 bases, leaving 10 bases between the germline ends. Germline assignment: CDR1 MDHEN and CDR2 SYDVKM. The CDR3 contains 12 residues. CDR3 amino acids: CASSTRLNTQYF. The DNA of the CDR3 is TGTGCCAGCAGTACACGATTGAATACGCAGTATTTT.

The rearrangement links TRBV18 to TRBJ2-3, with 7 bases matching TRBD2. This CDR3 region has 16 residues. With 0 bases clipped from V and 5 bases from J, the junction kept 8 bases outside the gene matches. Germline V gene lookup returns CDR1 KGHSH and CDR2 LQKENI. Here the CDR3 reads CASSPPGGSMGDTQYF. CDR3 sequence (DNA): TGTGCCAGCTCACCACCCGGCGGGAGTATGGGAGATACGCAGTATTTT.

The rearrangement joins TRBV6-5 to TRBJ2-7, with D maybe TRBD2 (5 bases). The germline V gene has CDR1 MNHEY and CDR2 SVGAGI. This CDR3 comprises 14 residues. V lost 6 bases and J lost 3, with 15 bases in between. The CDR3 sequence: CASSRALALYEQYF. The CDR3, as DNA: TGTGCCAGCAGCCGGGCCCTAGCCCTCTACGAGCAGTACTTC.

The rearrangement joins TRBV27 to TRBJ2-5, with D perhaps matching TRBD1 (7 bases). This CDR3 contains 14 residues. CDR1 is MNHEY, CDR2 SMNVEV, per germline (reference sequence). V gave up 5 bases and J gave up 5 bases, with 15 bases separating them. CDR3 protein: CASSGQGGVETQYF. CDR3 nucleotide sequence: TGTGCCAGCAGTGGCCAGGGGGGAGTGGAGACCCAGTACTTC.

The count of this clone is one. V gene TRBV5-1 combines with J gene TRBJ1-1; D is unresolved. The germline V gene encodes CDR1 SGHRS and CDR2 YFSETQ. Trimming stripped 1 base from V and 3 bases from J, with 7 bases between. The CDR3 length is 13 residues. The CDR3 region has the DNA TGCGCCAGCAGCTTGTCCCCGGACACTGAAGCTTTCTTT. It codes for CASSLSPDTEAFF.

The gene calls are TRBV7-6 and TRBJ1-2, with 8 positions matching TRBD1. The length of the CDR3 is 15 residues. Germline V CDR1 and CDR2: SGHVS, FNYEAQ. Trimming cost V 5 bases and J 4 bases; bases outside gene matches: 9. CDR3 in amino acids: CASSPQTGEIYGYTF. CDR3 DNA sequence: TGTGCCAGCAGCCCACAGACAGGGGAGATCTATGGCTACACCTTC.

The J gene is TRBJ2-1, the V gene TRBV28; 9 bases agree with TRBD2. Germline V gene lookup returns CDR1 MDHEN and CDR2 SYDVKM. This CDR3 spans 14 amino acids. V dropped 7 bases and J dropped 9; count of bases not matched to a gene: 10. This chain's CDR3 is CASTMQREVGEQFF. The CDR3 coding sequence is TGTGCCAGCACTATGCAGCGGGAGGTCGGTGAGCAGTTCTTC. The full variable domain, its missing parts supplied by reference TRBV28 and TRBJ2-1, is DVKVTQSSRYLVKRTGEKVFLECVQDMDHENMFWYRQDPGLGLRLIYFSYDVKMKEKGDIPEGYSVSREKKERFSLILESASTNQTSMYLCASTMQREVGEQFFGPGTRLTVL.

The V and J genes are TRBV18 and TRBJ1-5, with D perhaps TRBD1 (5 bases). Trimming shortened V by 2 bases and J by 6 bases, and 11 bases separated the two germline ends. Germline lookup yields CDR1 KGHSH and CDR2 LQKENI. The CDR3 runs to 14 residues. The CDR3 loop is CASSPGRDGQPQHF. The CDR3 DNA reads as TGTGCCAGCTCACCAGGGAGGGACGGTCAGCCCCAGCATTTT.

The chain is built from TRBV25-1 and TRBJ2-7, with 8 positions matching TRBD2. Germline CDR1 and CDR2: MGHDK and SYGVNS. J gave up 2 bases and V 4 bases, and 10 bases lay outside the gene matches. The CDR3 sequence is 16 residues long. The CDR3 region is CASSGPGLVGPYEQYF. The CDR3 region has the DNA TGTGCCAGCAGTGGCCCGGGACTAGTGGGACCCTACGAGCAGTACTTC.

This rearrangement joins TRBV27 to TRBJ2-3; TRBD2 might be the D (6 bases). CDR3 length: 16 residues. V was cut by 4 bases and J by 3 bases, with 17 bases left in between. Germline V gene lookup returns CDR1 MNHEY and CDR2 SMNVEV (reference sequence). The CDR3 sequence: CASSSPREQGTDTQYF. The CDR3 DNA reads TGTGCCAGCAGTTCCCCCCGGGAGCAAGGAACAGATACGCAGTATTTT.

The chain employs TRBV19 and TRBJ1-5; no clear D gene. Germline CDR1 LNHDA, CDR2 SQIVND (reference sequence). With 0 bases removed from V and 6 bases from J, the gap between germline ends came to 12 bases. The CDR3 covers 15 residues. The CDR3 nucleotides read TGTGCCAGTAGTATAGATCGCTTAGCTCGTCAGCCCCAGCATTTT. It yields the protein CASSIDRLARQPQHF. Filled out from reference TRBV19 and TRBJ1-5, the complete variable domain reads DGGITQSPKYLFRKEGQNVTLSCEQNLNHDAMYWYRQDPGQGLRLIYYSQIVNDFQKGDIAEGYSVSREKKESFPLTVTSAQKNPTAFYLCASSIDRLARQPQHFGDGTRLSIL.

This rearrangement joins TRBV27 to TRBJ2-7; 8 nucleotides line up with TRBD2. Germline V gene data show CDR1 as MNHEY and CDR2 as SMNVEV (reference sequence). The V segment lost 4 bases and the J segment 3 bases; nucleotides outside the gene matches: 5. This CDR3 has 14 residues. The CDR3 region has the DNA TGTGCCAGCAGTTACGGGACTAGTCTCTACGAGCAGTACTTC. Its protein is CASSYGTSLYEQYF.

The chain links TRBV18 to TRBJ2-7; D gene ambiguous. The CDR3 runs to 12 residues. The germline V and J ends were trimmed by 5 bases and 3 bases, with 8 bases remaining between them. Germline CDR1 and CDR2: KGHSH and LQKENI. In nucleotides, the CDR3 is TGTGCCAGCTCATCCAACAGCTACGAGCAGTACTTC. This gives the protein CASSSNSYEQYF.

The gene calls are TRBV10-3 and TRBJ1-1; TRBD1 matches 7 bases. Per germline, CDR1 ENHRY and CDR2 SYGVKD. The trim removed 6 bases at V and 9 bases at J, leaving 7 bases unmatched. There are 12 residues in the CDR3. CDR3 bases: TGTGCCATCAGCGGGACAGACGAAAAAGCTTTCTTT. Protein sequence: CAISGTDEKAFF.

The chain joins TRBV9 to TRBJ2-7, with 8 bases that match TRBD1. Unmatched junction bases numbered 8, after V lost 2 bases and J lost 4 bases. This CDR3 is 15 amino acids long. Germline values: CDR1 SGDLS, CDR2 YYNGEE. CDR3 in DNA: TGTGCCAGCAGCGTGGATACAGGGGGTCCGTACGAGCAGTACTTC. Residues: CASSVDTGGPYEQYF.

The rearrangement joins TRBV5-1 to TRBJ2-7; 7 bases map to TRBD1. This CDR3 has 15 residues. The trim removed 4 bases at V and 4 bases at J, leaving 11 bases unmatched. Germline V gene data show CDR1 as SGHRS and CDR2 as YFSETQ. CDR3: CASSPGTASPYEQYF. CDR3 sequence (DNA): TGCGCCAGCAGCCCCGGGACAGCCTCCCCTTACGAGCAGTACTTC.

The chain employs TRBV4-3 and TRBJ2-3, with 10 bases matching TRBD1. Germline lookup yields CDR1 LGHNA and CDR2 YSLEER. CDR3 size: 16 residues. Trimming removed 0 bases from V and 0 bases from J; junction bases left unmatched: 0. CDR3 loop: CASSQEGQGSTDTQYF. The DNA for the CDR3 is TGCGCCAGCAGCCAAGAGGGACAGGGGAGCACAGATACGCAGTATTTT.

The chain combines TRBV11-3 with TRBJ1-1; possibly TRBD1 for D (5 bases). The CDR3 is 13 amino acids. Trimming removed 3 bases at V and 1 base at J, with 6 bases between. From germline, CDR1 is SGHNT and CDR2 YENEEA. CDR3 sequence reads: CASSFGQNTEAFF. The DNA for the CDR3 is TGTGCCAGCAGCTTCGGACAGAACACTGAAGCTTTCTTT.

The V gene is TRBV2, the J gene TRBJ1-4; D unresolved. The germline V and J ends were trimmed by 6 bases and 8 bases, with 19 bases remaining between them. CDR3 size: 15 residues. Germline V gene sequence: CDR1 SNHLY, CDR2 FYNNEI. The CDR3 loop is CASRGRAAGLEKLFF. CDR3 sequence (DNA): TGTGCCAGCAGAGGTAGGGCTGCGGGTTTGGAAAAACTGTTTTTT.

The chain uses TRBV2 and TRBJ1-2; D is unclear. CDR3 length equals 14 residues. Germline CDR1 is SNHLY and CDR2 is FYNNEI. Trimming cost V 7 bases and J 4 bases, with 16 bases left between them. The CDR3 region is CASTAGDLGYGYTF. CDR3 sequence (DNA): TGTGCCAGCACTGCAGGCGACCTGGGCTATGGCTACACCTTC.

This rearrangement joins TRBV4-1 to TRBJ1-3; maybe TRBD1 (5 bases). CDR3 size: 17 residues. The germline V gene encodes CDR1 MGHRA and CDR2 YSYEKL. Between the trimmed V and J ends, which lost 4 bases and 0 bases, there was a span of 16 bases. CDR3 in DNA: TGCGCCAGCAGCCGGGGGGGACTGGTCCTCTCTGGAAACACCATATATTTT. Translated, it gives CASSRGGLVLSGNTIYF.